The clone carrying this T cell receptor (beta chain) is termed medium-sized. What it recognizes is unknown. Original handling: In papillary thyroid cancer, a distant-metastasis classifier was built using CDR3 differences across clinicopathological groups. TCRdb reprocessed the PCR reads via MiXCR. TCRdb, rather than the study authors, made the V and J calls. Among more than 12,000 clones listed, roughly a fifth were seen once. Per germline, CDR1 SGHRS and CDR2 YFSETQ. This CDR3 spans 14 amino acids. Trimming at V came to 5 bases and at J to 3 bases, leaving 3 bases not matched to a gene. This entry belongs to a study of metastatic and nonmetastatic thyroid tumors. The overall study: Across peripheral blood and tumor or nodule tissue samples taken from malignant and benign thyroid patients, the repertoires were compared with one another. Findings of the study overall: TCR beta diversity was reportedly significantly higher in malignant thyroid tumors than benign nodules, in blood and tumor.

Every patient underwent thyroid surgery untreated. The chain joins TRBV5-1 to TRBJ2-7, with 12 bases lining up with TRBD2. This TCR was recovered from a female donor with papillary thyroid cancer or a benign thyroid nodule (not recorded which). Some clones in this sample may be carry-over from other donors' samples. Sequencing was carried out using blood. This CDR3 is CASSSTSGSYEQYF. The CDR3 DNA follows: TGCGCCAGCAGTTCGACTAGCGGGAGCTACGAGCAGTACTTC.